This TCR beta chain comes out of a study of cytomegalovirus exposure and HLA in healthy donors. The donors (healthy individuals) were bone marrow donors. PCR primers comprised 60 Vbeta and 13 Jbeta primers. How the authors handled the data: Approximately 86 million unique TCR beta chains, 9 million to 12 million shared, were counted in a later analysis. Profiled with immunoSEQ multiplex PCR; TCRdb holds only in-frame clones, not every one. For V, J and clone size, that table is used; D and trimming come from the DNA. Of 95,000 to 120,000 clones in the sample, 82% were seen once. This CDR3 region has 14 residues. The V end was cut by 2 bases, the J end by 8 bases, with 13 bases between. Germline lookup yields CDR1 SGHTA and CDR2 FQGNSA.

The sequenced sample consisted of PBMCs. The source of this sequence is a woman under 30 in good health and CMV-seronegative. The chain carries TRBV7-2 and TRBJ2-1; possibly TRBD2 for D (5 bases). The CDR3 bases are TGTGCCAGCAGCTTACGGGGATCGTGGGATGAGCAGTTCTTC. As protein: CASSLRGSWDEQFF.